This TCR beta chain was retrieved from a study of T cell responses to AZD1222 COVID-19 vaccine. Assay used: immunoSEQ multiplex PCR; TCRdb lists only in-frame clones, some missing. This sample has about 180,000 clones, with 85% to 90% found just once. In the case of this clone: Antigen unknown.

Deletions cut 4 bases from V and 2 bases from J, with 11 bases between. The CDR3 is 14 residues long. Per the germline V gene, CDR1 is SNHLY and CDR2 is FYNNEI. Study outcomes and limitations: White British people made up most donors, females outnumbered males, and clonal diversity was possibly underestimated. Close to half of spike-specific TCRs reportedly recognize unmutated variant regions.

The chain uses TRBV2 and TRBJ1-2, with D unresolved. The specimen was peripheral blood, collected 28 days after the second dose of the MenACWY control vaccine. The origin of this receptor is an adult who received the MenACWY meningococcal vaccine as a control. The CDR3 coding sequence is TGTGCCAGCAGTGCGCGGACTGACAACTATGGCTACACCTTC. It specifies CASSARTDNYGYTF.